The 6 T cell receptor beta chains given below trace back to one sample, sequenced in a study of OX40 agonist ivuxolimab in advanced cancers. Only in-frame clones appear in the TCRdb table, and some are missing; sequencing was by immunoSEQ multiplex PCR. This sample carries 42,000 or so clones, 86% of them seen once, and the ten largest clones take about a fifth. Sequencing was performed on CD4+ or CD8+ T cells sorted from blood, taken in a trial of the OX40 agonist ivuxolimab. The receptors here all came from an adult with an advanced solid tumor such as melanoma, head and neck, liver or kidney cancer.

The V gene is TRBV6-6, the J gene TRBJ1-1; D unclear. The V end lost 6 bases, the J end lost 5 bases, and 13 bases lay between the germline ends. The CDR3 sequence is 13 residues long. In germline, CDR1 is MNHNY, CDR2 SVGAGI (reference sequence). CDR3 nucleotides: TGTGCCAGCAGGCGGGCTTTTTTGACTGAAGCTTTCTTT. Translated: CASRRAFLTEAFF.

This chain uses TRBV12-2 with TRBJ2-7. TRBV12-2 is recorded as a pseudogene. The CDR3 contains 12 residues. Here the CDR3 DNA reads TGTGCAAGTCGCAATGATCCCCGCGAGCAGTACGTC. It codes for CASRNDPREQYV.

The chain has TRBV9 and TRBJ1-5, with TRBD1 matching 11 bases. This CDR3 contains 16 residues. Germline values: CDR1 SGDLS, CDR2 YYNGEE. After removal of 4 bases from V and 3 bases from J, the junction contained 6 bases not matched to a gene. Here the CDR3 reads CASSSGTGGFNQPQHF. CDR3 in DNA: TGTGCCAGCAGCTCCGGGACAGGGGGATTCAATCAGCCCCAGCATTTT.

The CDR3 DNA follows: TGTGCCAGCAGTCCGGGACGCTCCTCAGCTTCACCCCTCCACTTT. Translated, it gives CASSPGRSSASPLHF. This chain joins TRBV6-5 and TRBJ1-6; a weak D match, TRBD1 (5 bases). The CDR3 runs to 15 residues. The germline V gene has CDR1 MNHEY and CDR2 SVGAGI. Trimming took 5 bases from V and 9 from J, leaving 17 bases between them.

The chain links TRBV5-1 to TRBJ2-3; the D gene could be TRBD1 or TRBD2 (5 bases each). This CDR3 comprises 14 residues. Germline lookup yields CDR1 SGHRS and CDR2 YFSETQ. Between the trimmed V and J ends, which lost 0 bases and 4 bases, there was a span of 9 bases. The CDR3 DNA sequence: TGCGCCAGCAGCTTGGGGCAGGGAGCAGATACGCAGTATTTT. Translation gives CASSLGQGADTQYF.

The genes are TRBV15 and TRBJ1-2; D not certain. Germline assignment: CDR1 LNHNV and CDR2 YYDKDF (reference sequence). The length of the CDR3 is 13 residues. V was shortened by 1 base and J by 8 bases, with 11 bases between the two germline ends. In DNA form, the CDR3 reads TGTGCCACCAGCAGAGGGTCAAGGGAAGGCTACACCTTC. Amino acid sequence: CATSRGSREGYTF.